A selection of T cell receptor beta chains follows, all from one sample in a study of T cells in Graves' hyperthyroidism and ophthalmopathy. TCRdb ran MiXCR on the multiplex PCR reads and lists one entry per CDR3 protein. In the table there are roughly 380,000 distinct CDR3 sequences, around 13% of which are singletons. The specimen sequenced was blood. The receptor source for this set is a woman under 30 with Graves' hyperthyroidism. The CDR3 runs from the conserved cysteine through the conserved F or W. Fields, in order: J gene, V gene, D gene, clone size, CDR3 DNA, CDR3 protein. D genes are given only for firm matches. Where a row states a size, it is once, few, many or the class of an expanded clone; other rows omit it.

j_gene: TRBJ2-7
v_gene: TRBV20-1
d_gene: TRBD1
abundance: many
CDR3nt: TGCAGTGCTAGCCCGGGACAGCGTCCCTACGAGCAGTACTTC
CDR3aa: CSASPGQRPYEQYF

j_gene: TRBJ1-2
v_gene: TRBV30
d_gene: NA
abundance: NA
CDR3nt: TGTGCCTGGATCAGAACAGGGTATGGCTACACCTTC
CDR3aa: CAWIRTGYGYTF

j_gene: TRBJ1-2
v_gene: TRBV27
d_gene: TRBD1
abundance: NA
CDR3nt: TGTGCCAGCAGTCGCCGGGACAGGGTGGGGGATGGCTACACCTTC
CDR3aa: CASSRRDRVGDGYTF

j_gene: TRBJ1-2
v_gene: TRBV28
d_gene: TRBD1
abundance: many
CDR3nt: TGTGCCAGCAGTCTCGGACAGGGATTAAACTTCTATGGCTACACCTTC
CDR3aa: CASSLGQGLNFYGYTF

j_gene: TRBJ2-1
v_gene: TRBV27
d_gene: TRBD2
abundance: many
CDR3nt: TGTGCCAGCAGTTTTACTAGCGACTACAATGAGCAGTTCTTC
CDR3aa: CASSFTSDYNEQFF

j_gene: TRBJ1-4
v_gene: TRBV9
d_gene: NA
abundance: few
CDR3nt: TGTGCCAGCAGCCTTTCTCAGGGTGGTGAAAAACTGTTTTTT
CDR3aa: CASSLSQGGEKLFF

j_gene: TRBJ2-7
v_gene: TRBV5-1
d_gene: TRBD2
abundance: many
CDR3nt: TGCGCCAGCAGCTCCGGACTAGCGGGGGGCCACGAGCAGTACTTC
CDR3aa: CASSSGLAGGHEQYF

j_gene: TRBJ1-2
v_gene: TRBV4-3
d_gene: NA
abundance: NA
CDR3nt: TGCGCCAGCAGCCAAGATTCCTGGGAAACTGGTGGCTACACCTTC
CDR3aa: CASSQDSWETGGYTF

j_gene: TRBJ2-7
v_gene: TRBV12-3/TRBV12-4
d_gene: NA
abundance: many
CDR3nt: TGTGCCAGCAGCTTAGACAGGTCCTCCTCCTCGTACGAGCAGTACTTC
CDR3aa: CASSLDRSSSSYEQYF

j_gene: TRBJ2-3
v_gene: TRBV5-6
d_gene: NA
abundance: few
CDR3nt: TGTGCCAGCAGCTTCCAACAGGTGGTAGTTCCCCCAGATACGCAGTATTTT
CDR3aa: CASSFQQVVVPPDTQYF

j_gene: TRBJ2-1
v_gene: TRBV7-9
d_gene: NA
abundance: few
CDR3nt: TGTGCCAGCAGCTTAGTAGGGACTCGGTCCTTGGAGCAGTTCTTC
CDR3aa: CASSLVGTRSLEQFF

j_gene: TRBJ1-3
v_gene: TRBV12-3/TRBV12-4
d_gene: NA
abundance: NA
CDR3nt: TGTGCCAGCAGTCCCAGGACAGCCTCTGGAAACACCATATATTTT
CDR3aa: CASSPRTASGNTIYF

j_gene: TRBJ2-2
v_gene: TRBV10-3
d_gene: TRBD2
abundance: NA
CDR3nt: TGTGCCTCCCGACTAGCGGGAGGGACCGGGGAGCTGTTTTTT
CDR3aa: CASRLAGGTGELFF

j_gene: TRBJ2-2
v_gene: TRBV25-1
d_gene: TRBD1
abundance: few
CDR3nt: TGTGCCAGCAGCCCAGGGACAGGGTATACCGGGGAGCTGTTTTTT
CDR3aa: CASSPGTGYTGELFF

j_gene: TRBJ2-4
v_gene: TRBV6-5
d_gene: TRBD1
abundance: NA
CDR3nt: TGTGCCAGCAGTTACCATACGGGACAGGGCCAAAACATTCAGTACTTC
CDR3aa: CASSYHTGQGQNIQYF

j_gene: TRBJ1-5
v_gene: TRBV12-3/TRBV12-4
d_gene: NA
abundance: many
CDR3nt: TGTGCCAGCAGCGTGGACCTAAGCAATCAGCCCCAGCATTTT
CDR3aa: CASSVDLSNQPQHF

j_gene: TRBJ2-3
v_gene: TRBV11-1
d_gene: NA
abundance: many
CDR3nt: TGTGCCAGCAGCCACAGGACAGATACGCAGTATTTT
CDR3aa: CASSHRTDTQYF

j_gene: TRBJ2-1
v_gene: TRBV7-3
d_gene: TRBD2
abundance: few
CDR3nt: TGTGCCAGCAGCCCAGGGGGACTAGCGGAGTATCAGCAGTTCTTC
CDR3aa: CASSPGGLAEYQQFF

j_gene: TRBJ1-5
v_gene: TRBV9
d_gene: NA
abundance: NA
CDR3nt: TGTGCCAGCAGCGTATCACCTGTCGGGCAGCCCCAGCATTTT
CDR3aa: CASSVSPVGQPQHF

j_gene: TRBJ1-4
v_gene: TRBV4-1
d_gene: NA
abundance: few
CDR3nt: TGCGCCAGCAGCCAAAGCGCCCTTAATGAAAAACTGTTTTTT
CDR3aa: CASSQSALNEKLFF

j_gene: TRBJ1-4
v_gene: TRBV28
d_gene: TRBD1
abundance: many
CDR3nt: TGTGCCAGCAGTTTAATGGGACAGGGGGATGGTGAAAAACTGTTTTTT
CDR3aa: CASSLMGQGDGEKLFF

j_gene: TRBJ2-1
v_gene: TRBV7-8
d_gene: NA
abundance: many
CDR3nt: TGTGCCAGCAGGATTAGGGTTGGCAATGAGCAGTTCTTC
CDR3aa: CASRIRVGNEQFF

j_gene: TRBJ1-1
v_gene: TRBV30
d_gene: NA
abundance: many
CDR3nt: TGTGCCTGGAGTTTTTGGAAGAACACTGAAGCTTTCTTT
CDR3aa: CAWSFWKNTEAFF

j_gene: TRBJ1-5
v_gene: TRBV28
d_gene: TRBD1
abundance: NA
CDR3nt: TGTGCCAGCAGTACATACAGGGGGCAGGCTCAGCCCCAGCATTTT
CDR3aa: CASSTYRGQAQPQHF

j_gene: TRBJ2-7
v_gene: TRBV3-1
d_gene: NA
abundance: few
CDR3nt: TGTGCCAGCAGCCACCGGGACACCTCCTACGAGCAGTACTTC
CDR3aa: CASSHRDTSYEQYF

j_gene: TRBJ1-4
v_gene: TRBV4-2
d_gene: NA
abundance: many
CDR3nt: TGTGCCAGCAACAAGGCAGGGTGGAATGAAAAACTGTTTTTT
CDR3aa: CASNKAGWNEKLFF

j_gene: TRBJ2-1
v_gene: TRBV6-2/TRBV6-3
d_gene: TRBD2
abundance: few
CDR3nt: TGTGCCAGCAGTTCCCAGCCCATTAGCGGGAGGGCTTTCTACAATGAGCAGTTCTTC
CDR3aa: CASSSQPISGRAFYNEQFF

j_gene: TRBJ2-3
v_gene: TRBV7-2
d_gene: NA
abundance: many
CDR3nt: TGTGCCAGCAGCTACACAGATACGCAGTATTTT
CDR3aa: CASSYTDTQYF

j_gene: TRBJ1-2
v_gene: TRBV4-3
d_gene: NA
abundance: NA
CDR3nt: TGCGCCAGCAGCCAATTCAGGGGTACACCTGGGGGCTACACCTTC
CDR3aa: CASSQFRGTPGGYTF

j_gene: TRBJ2-1
v_gene: TRBV6-5
d_gene: NA
abundance: many
CDR3nt: TGTGCCAGCAGTTACTTCTCCGGGCCCTCCTCCCCCGGTGAGCAGTTCTTC
CDR3aa: CASSYFSGPSSPGEQFF

j_gene: TRBJ1-2
v_gene: TRBV6-6
d_gene: TRBD1
abundance: many
CDR3nt: TGTGCCAGCAGTTACTCGTGGACAGGGAGCTATGGCTACACCTTC
CDR3aa: CASSYSWTGSYGYTF

j_gene: TRBJ2-7
v_gene: TRBV10-3
d_gene: TRBD1
abundance: many
CDR3nt: TGTGCCATCAGTGTGACCTCCGGGACAGGGTCGAGTTACGAGCAGTACTTC
CDR3aa: CAISVTSGTGSSYEQYF

j_gene: TRBJ2-3
v_gene: TRBV20-1
d_gene: TRBD2
abundance: many
CDR3nt: TGCAGTGCAACCGGGACTAGCGGGAGCACAGATACGCAGTATTTT
CDR3aa: CSATGTSGSTDTQYF

j_gene: TRBJ1-1
v_gene: TRBV7-3
d_gene: TRBD1
abundance: many
CDR3nt: TGTGCCAGCAGCTTAAAGCCGGGACAGGGATTGACTGAAGCTTTCTTT
CDR3aa: CASSLKPGQGLTEAFF

j_gene: TRBJ1-4
v_gene: TRBV9
d_gene: NA
abundance: few
CDR3nt: TGTGCCAGCAGCGTAGGCCCAACAACTAATGAAAAACTGTTTTTT
CDR3aa: CASSVGPTTNEKLFF

j_gene: TRBJ2-3
v_gene: TRBV4-2
d_gene: TRBD2
abundance: few
CDR3nt: TGTGCCAGCAGCCAAGATTTCCTAGCGGGAGGGTCAGATACGCAGTATTTT
CDR3aa: CASSQDFLAGGSDTQYF

j_gene: TRBJ2-7
v_gene: TRBV20-1
d_gene: TRBD2
abundance: NA
CDR3nt: TGCAGTGCCCCCCCTAGCGGGAGATCAAGCGAGCAGTACTTC
CDR3aa: CSAPPSGRSSEQYF

j_gene: TRBJ1-3
v_gene: TRBV7-9
d_gene: TRBD1
abundance: few
CDR3nt: TGTGCCAGCAGCTCAGTTCGCGACAGGGGCAGTGGAAACACCATATATTTT
CDR3aa: CASSSVRDRGSGNTIYF

j_gene: TRBJ2-1
v_gene: TRBV6-6
d_gene: NA
abundance: few
CDR3nt: TGTGCCAGCAGTTACGTTGGGTCCGGCTCCTACAATGAGCAGTTCTTC
CDR3aa: CASSYVGSGSYNEQFF

j_gene: TRBJ2-3
v_gene: TRBV7-8
d_gene: NA
abundance: many
CDR3nt: TGTGCCAGCAGCTGGGGTGGGGGTTACACAGATACGCAGTATTTT
CDR3aa: CASSWGGGYTDTQYF

j_gene: TRBJ2-1
v_gene: TRBV11-2
d_gene: NA
abundance: many
CDR3nt: TGTGCCAGCAGCTTATCCCACAGAGACTACAATGAGCAGTTCTTC
CDR3aa: CASSLSHRDYNEQFF

j_gene: TRBJ2-5
v_gene: TRBV30
d_gene: NA
abundance: many
CDR3nt: TGTGCCTGGAGTACAGGGAGATCGCGGCAAGAGACCCAGTACTTC
CDR3aa: CAWSTGRSRQETQYF

j_gene: TRBJ2-1
v_gene: TRBV19
d_gene: NA
abundance: few
CDR3nt: TGTGCCAGTAGTTGGGTGGGGTCCTTACAGCCGCAGTTCTTC
CDR3aa: CASSWVGSLQPQFF

j_gene: TRBJ2-1
v_gene: TRBV7-9
d_gene: NA
abundance: many
CDR3nt: TGTGCCAGCAGCTACGCGGGATCAGGGAACAATGAGCAGTTCTTC
CDR3aa: CASSYAGSGNNEQFF

j_gene: TRBJ1-1
v_gene: TRBV6-5
d_gene: NA
abundance: few
CDR3nt: TGTGCCAGCAGTTCCCAGGACGGATTGAACACTGAAGCTTTCTTT
CDR3aa: CASSSQDGLNTEAFF

j_gene: TRBJ2-3
v_gene: TRBV30
d_gene: NA
abundance: many
CDR3nt: TGTGCCTGGAGTAACCGCAGGGGTCTGGCAACAGATACGCAGTATTTT
CDR3aa: CAWSNRRGLATDTQYF

j_gene: TRBJ2-6
v_gene: TRBV12-5
d_gene: TRBD1
abundance: many
CDR3nt: TGTGCTAGTGGTTTGGTCCAGGGGGCAGGGGCCAACGTCCTGACTTTC
CDR3aa: CASGLVQGAGANVLTF

j_gene: TRBJ2-1
v_gene: TRBV5-1
d_gene: NA
abundance: few
CDR3nt: TGCGCCAGCAGCGCGACTAAAAATGAGCAGTTCTTC
CDR3aa: CASSATKNEQFF

j_gene: TRBJ2-7
v_gene: TRBV12-3/TRBV12-4
d_gene: TRBD1
abundance: many
CDR3nt: TGTGCCAGCAGCCGACAGGGGGGCGACGAGCAGTACTTC
CDR3aa: CASSRQGGDEQYF

j_gene: TRBJ2-3
v_gene: TRBV2
d_gene: TRBD2
abundance: NA
CDR3nt: TGTGCCAGCAGTGAAAGCGGGAGCTTTAGCACAGATACGCAGTATTTT
CDR3aa: CASSESGSFSTDTQYF